These 28 T cell receptor beta chains were sequenced from one sample in a study of T cells in localized non-small cell lung cancer. Profiling relied on immunoSEQ multiplex PCR, and the TCRdb table lists in-frame clones only, not all of them. The table lists approximately 50,000 clones, approximately 90% of them singletons. Sequences were derived from PBMCs, sampled before any cancer treatment. These receptors came from a man aged 40-75 years with stage II lung adenocarcinoma.

This clone was seen once. The chain carries TRBV28 and TRBJ2-3; tentatively, D is TRBD2 (6 bases). Germline loops: CDR1 MDHEN, CDR2 SYDVKM. This CDR3 contains 18 residues. Trimming shortened V by 8 bases and J by 2 bases, and 26 bases separated the two germline ends. Here the CDR3 reads CASSPQPEAGRPTDTQYF. Here the CDR3 DNA reads TGTGCCAGCTCTCCCCAGCCAGAGGCGGGGCGACCCACAGATACGCAGTATTTT.

This sequence joins TRBV9 and TRBJ2-2; a possible D gene is TRBD1 (6 bases). Trimming left V 0 bases short and J 3 bases short, with 9 bases between. The CDR3 is made up of 15 amino acids. Germline CDR1 reads SGDLS; CDR2 reads YYNGEE. The CDR3 here is CASSVGDTYTGELFF. In DNA form, the CDR3 reads TGTGCCAGCAGCGTAGGGGACACCTACACCGGGGAGCTGTTTTTT.

This clone occurred a few times. The chain uses TRBV30 and TRBJ1-1; weak D call: TRBD1 (5 bases). Germline V CDR1 and CDR2: GTSNPN, SVGIG (reference sequence). The V end was cut by 3 bases, the J end by 6 bases, with 14 bases between. The CDR3 is made up of 13 amino acids. The CDR3 DNA is TGTGCCTGGAGGACGGGGGAGGGACCTGAAGCTTTCTTT. As protein: CAWRTGEGPEAFF. The variable domain in full, with the rest retrieved from reference TRBV30 and TRBJ1-1, is SQTIHQWPATLVQPVGSPLSLECTVEGTSNPNLYWYRQAAGRGLQLLFYSVGIGQISSEVPQNLSASRPQDRQFILSSKKLLLSDSGFYLCAWRTGEGPEAFFGQGTRLTVV.

V gene TRBV9 combines with J gene TRBJ1-1; D not resolved. V was shortened by 4 bases and J by 1 base, with 8 bases between the two germline ends. Germline lookup yields CDR1 SGDLS and CDR2 YYNGEE. This CDR3 has 13 residues. Here the CDR3 reads CASSSTPNTEAFF. CDR3 coding DNA: TGTGCCAGCAGCTCGACCCCGAACACTGAAGCTTTCTTT.

The chain recombines TRBV27 with TRBJ2-3, with TRBD2 matching over 14 bases. CDR3 size: 16 residues. In germline, CDR1 is MNHEY, CDR2 SMNVEV (reference sequence). J lost 2 bases, V lost 6 bases, and 4 bases had no gene match. The CDR3 DNA reads as TGTGCCAGCAGCCGGACTAGCGGGGGGTACACAGATACGCAGTATTTT. Amino acids: CASSRTSGGYTDTQYF.

This sequence joins TRBV6-5 and TRBJ2-5; 7 positions match TRBD1. CDR1 is MNHEY, CDR2 SVGAGI, per germline. V lost 6 bases to trimming and J lost 0 bases; unmatched junction nucleotides: 4. The CDR3 extends over 14 amino acids. CDR3 residues: CASRWGQNQETQYF. DNA of the CDR3: TGTGCCAGCAGATGGGGACAGAACCAAGAGACCCAGTACTTC.

CDR3 amino acids: CASSLGLYEKLFF. As DNA, the CDR3 is TGTGCCAGCTCCCTCGGTCTATATGAAAAACTGTTTTTT. This chain joins TRBV18 and TRBJ1-4; D ambiguous. Germline CDR1 reads KGHSH; CDR2 reads LQKENI. V lost 6 bases to trimming and J lost 6 bases, with 11 bases between them. The CDR3 runs 13 residues.

V gene TRBV5-6 combines with J gene TRBJ2-2, with D tentatively TRBD2 (5 bases). Trimming pared 3 bases from V and 3 bases from J, leaving 12 bases between. This CDR3 spans 15 amino acids. Per the germline V gene, CDR1 is SGHDT and CDR2 is YYEEEE. CDR3 nucleotide sequence: TGTGCCAGCAGCTCGGAAAGCGGTTACACCGGGGAGCTGTTTTTT. Translated: CASSSESGYTGELFF.

The chain carries TRBV19 and TRBJ1-1; possibly TRBD1 for D (5 bases). The CDR3 contains 13 residues. CDR1 and CDR2 from the germline V gene are LNHDA and SQIVND (reference sequence). Trimming cost V 2 bases and J 9 bases, with 13 bases left between them. The CDR3 DNA is TGTGCCAGTAGTATACAGGGACTGAGACAAGCTTTCTTT. Amino acids: CASSIQGLRQAFF.

This chain links TRBV5-8 with TRBJ2-3, with 7 bases identical to TRBD2. CDR1 and CDR2 from the germline V gene are SGHTS and YDEGEE. Trimming took 4 bases from V and 7 from J; bases not matched to a gene: 3. CDR3 length: 12 amino acids. The DNA for the CDR3 is TGTGCCAGCAGCCGACTAGCATATACGCAGTATTTT. Encoded protein: CASSRLAYTQYF.

The gene calls are TRBV28 and TRBJ1-2, with a possible D match to TRBD1 (6 bases). The V gene's germline CDR1 is MDHEN and CDR2 SYDVKM. The CDR3 is 12 amino acids. Trimming took off 6 bases at V and 8 bases at J, with 13 bases between the two ends. CDR3 DNA: TGTGCCAGCAGCACAGGGTGGGGAGGCTACACCTTC. It translates to CASSTGWGGYTF.

The chain couples TRBV7-9 to TRBJ1-2, with D possibly TRBD1 on 5 matching bases. V was cut by 5 bases and J by 4 bases, with 20 bases left in between. This CDR3 is 16 amino acids long. Per germline, CDR1 SEHNR and CDR2 FQNEAQ (reference sequence). The CDR3 reads CASSRGGLGETYGYTF. The CDR3 region has the DNA TGTGCCAGCAGCCGTGGAGGCCTGGGGGAAACCTATGGCTACACCTTC. The whole variable domain, remainder taken from reference TRBV7-9 and TRBJ1-2, is DTGVSQNPRHKITKRGQNVTFRCDPISEHNRLYWYRQTLGQGPEFLTYFQNEAQLEKSRLLSDRFSAERPKGSFSTLEIQRTEQGDSAMYLCASSRGGLGETYGYTFGSGTRLTVV.

The rearrangement joins TRBV29-1 to TRBJ2-5; no reliable D call. V shed 4 bases and J shed 4 bases, with 13 bases lying between them. There are 13 residues in the CDR3. The germline V gene has CDR1 SQVTM and CDR2 ANQGSEA. This CDR3 is CSVGVLLGETQYF. The CDR3 DNA reads TGCAGCGTTGGAGTCCTTTTAGGAGAGACCCAGTACTTC.

This rearrangement joins TRBV4-1 to TRBJ1-2; TRBD1 matches 8 bases. The V gene end was trimmed by 5 bases and the J gene end by 1 base; junction bases not matched to a gene: 3. Germline V lookup: CDR1 MGHRA, CDR2 YSYEKL. This CDR3 is 14 amino acids long. The CDR3 region has the DNA TGCGCCAGCAGCTTCGACAGGGGTAACTATGGCTACACCTTC. This sequence encodes CASSFDRGNYGYTF.

The V call is TRBV6-1, the J call TRBJ2-3; D is perhaps TRBD1 or TRBD2 (5 bases each). This CDR3 contains 15 residues. CDR1 and CDR2 (germline): MNHNS, SASEGT. Trimming left V 4 bases short and J 4 bases short, with 15 bases between. The CDR3 here is CASSGWETAADTQYF. The CDR3 nucleotides read TGTGCCAGCAGTGGGTGGGAGACAGCCGCAGATACGCAGTATTTT.

The chain joins TRBV5-4 to TRBJ1-6, with 7 bases aligning to TRBD1. V trimming: 2 bases; J trimming: 7 bases; junction bases outside the gene matches: 3. The germline V gene has CDR1 SGHNT and CDR2 YYREEE (reference sequence). The CDR3 loop spans 14 amino acids. DNA for the CDR3: TGTGCCAGCAGCTTAGACAGGGCCAATTCACCCCTCCACTTT. Translated, it gives CASSLDRANSPLHF.

The rearrangement joins TRBV18 to TRBJ2-3; TRBD2 is a possible D gene (6 bases). Trimming shortened V by 6 bases and J by 4 bases, and 14 bases separated the two germline ends. Germline V gene data show CDR1 as KGHSH and CDR2 as LQKENI. The CDR3 is made up of 14 amino acids. The CDR3 DNA is TGTGCCAGCTCGAAGGAGGGAGTCTCAGATACGCAGTATTTT. Protein sequence: CASSKEGVSDTQYF.

The chain combines TRBV6-5 with TRBJ1-1, with D perhaps matching TRBD1 (5 bases). The V end was cut by 6 bases, the J end by 2 bases, with 13 bases between. Per germline, CDR1 MNHEY and CDR2 SVGAGI. The CDR3 is made up of 14 amino acids. The chain's CDR3 is CASRPGGANTEAFF. The CDR3, as DNA: TGTGCCAGCAGGCCGGGAGGGGCAAACACTGAAGCTTTCTTT.

V usage is TRBV9 and J usage is TRBJ1-6, with D unclear. Trimming cost V 0 bases and J 3 bases, with 1 base left between them. Germline CDR1 and CDR2: SGDLS and YYNGEE. The CDR3 spans 13 residues. The CDR3 is CASSVDYNSPLHF. CDR3 DNA sequence: TGTGCCAGCAGCGTAGACTATAATTCACCCCTCCACTTT.

The V and J genes are TRBV2 and TRBJ2-7; D is unresolved. V dropped 4 bases and J dropped 1 base, with 8 bases sitting between them. Germline V gene sequence: CDR1 SNHLY, CDR2 FYNNEI. The CDR3 runs 13 residues. CDR3 in amino acids: CASSAPDSYEQYF. In DNA form, the CDR3 reads TGTGCCAGCAGTGCCCCGGATTCCTACGAGCAGTACTTC.

The rearrangement links TRBV7-6 to TRBJ2-5, with 8 bases aligning to TRBD1. Germline V gene sequence: CDR1 SGHVS, CDR2 FNYEAQ. The CDR3 extends over 15 amino acids. J lost 3 bases, V lost 4 bases, and 7 bases had no gene match. The CDR3 region is CASSSQTGGEETQYF. In DNA form, the CDR3 reads TGTGCCAGCAGCTCACAAACAGGGGGAGAAGAGACCCAGTACTTC.

The chain is built from TRBV28 and TRBJ2-3; D is perhaps TRBD1 (6 bases). Trimming pared 4 bases from V and 0 bases from J, leaving 23 bases between. From germline, CDR1 is MDHEN and CDR2 SYDVKM. The CDR3 is 19 amino acids. For the CDR3, the DNA is TGTGCCAGCAGTTCGTACACCTTCCGGGACACAGCTAGCACAGATACGCAGTATTTT. Protein product: CASSSYTFRDTASTDTQYF.

This clone was observed a single time. The V call is TRBV6-1, the J call TRBJ2-7, with TRBD1 as a possible D gene (7 bases). This CDR3 has 14 residues. V lost 2 bases and J 13 bases, leaving 21 bases between the germline ends. Per germline, CDR1 MNHNS and CDR2 SASEGT. CDR3 in DNA: TGTGCCAGCAGTGAAAGTGGTGTGGGGGGACAGTACTACGTC. Translated, it gives CASSESGVGGQYYV.

The chain combines TRBV21-1 with TRBJ1-6. TRBV21-1 is a listed pseudogene. CDR3 length equals 18 residues. Here the CDR3 DNA reads TGTGCCAGCAGCAGCCGGGACCGCCGCTATCGTTCGAATTCACCCCTCCACTTT. As protein: CASSSRDRRYRSNSPLHF.

The rearrangement uses TRBV10-3 and TRBJ1-2, with a possible D match to TRBD1 (5 bases). There are 13 residues in the CDR3. CDR1 is ENHRY and CDR2 is SYGVKD in the germline V gene. Trimming removed 8 bases from V and 0 bases from J, with 10 bases in between. CDR3 region: CAIRGTSNYGYTF. CDR3 DNA sequence: TGTGCCATCCGGGGGACTTCTAACTATGGCTACACCTTC.

This clone has more than one count but fewer than ten. This sequence joins TRBV19 and TRBJ1-2, with TRBD1 matching over 7 bases. CDR1 is LNHDA and CDR2 is SQIVND in the germline V gene (reference sequence). The CDR3 loop spans 13 amino acids. The V and J ends lost 5 bases and 7 bases, in that order; junction bases with no gene match: 7. This CDR3 is CASSRQGQSGYTF. In DNA form, the CDR3 reads TGTGCCAGTAGTCGACAGGGACAAAGTGGCTACACCTTC.

The chain employs TRBV6-5 and TRBJ1-2; possible D gene TRBD1, 5 bases. In germline, CDR1 is MNHEY, CDR2 SVGAGI. V lost 6 bases and J lost 4, with 12 bases in between. The CDR3 contains 13 residues. CDR3 amino acids: CASRTVQGYGYTF. The CDR3 DNA is TGTGCCAGCAGGACTGTCCAGGGCTATGGCTACACCTTC.

The gene calls are TRBV11-2 and TRBJ2-1; D gene unclear. The germline V gene encodes CDR1 SGHAT and CDR2 FQNNGV. V gave up 5 bases and J gave up 1 base, with 12 bases separating them. The CDR3 is 15 residues long. The CDR3 reads CASSPLLGSYNEQFF. For the CDR3, the DNA is TGTGCCAGCAGCCCTCTTTTGGGTTCCTACAATGAGCAGTTCTTC.